One sample yielded the 10 T cell receptor beta chains listed below, sequenced in a study of shared clonotypes between healthy human individuals. Generated by immunoSEQ multiplex PCR, the TCRdb table keeps only in-frame clones and is missing some. The sample includes some 550,000 clones, 95% to 98% of them seen just once. Sequencing used naive CD4+ T cells sorted from blood. Subset described: CD45RA+ positively selected. The source is a woman aged 25-40 years in good health.

The chain combines TRBV5-1 with TRBJ2-3; D is ambiguous. Germline loops: CDR1 SGHRS, CDR2 YFSETQ. This CDR3 comprises 15 residues. V shed 0 bases and J shed 2 bases, with 10 bases lying between them. The CDR3 DNA reads as TGCGCCAGCAGCTTGGTTGGCGAGCCCACAGATACGCAGTATTTT. Protein: CASSLVGEPTDTQYF.

J is TRBJ2-1 and V is TRBV29-1, with 9 positions matching TRBD2. Germline CDR1 and CDR2: SQVTM and ANQGSEA. V lost 2 bases and J lost 0; bases outside the gene matches: 11. CDR3 length equals 18 residues. The chain's CDR3 is CSVELGTSHFSSYNEQFF. DNA of the CDR3: TGCAGCGTTGAATTGGGGACTAGCCATTTTAGCTCCTACAATGAGCAGTTCTTC.

This clone appeared once. The genes are TRBV11-1 and TRBJ2-1; 7 bases line up with TRBD2. CDR1 and CDR2 (germline): SGHAT, FQDESV (reference sequence). V was pared by 5 bases and J by 5 bases, with 6 bases of the junction left unmatched. This CDR3 has 14 amino acids. In DNA, the CDR3 is TGTGCCAGCAGCCCAACGGGAGGCCACAATGAGCAGTTCTTC. It is translated as CASSPTGGHNEQFF.

This rearrangement joins TRBV9 to TRBJ2-3; D call uncertain. Trimming removed 0 bases at V and 4 bases at J, with 9 bases between. This CDR3 has 14 residues. Germline CDR1 and CDR2: SGDLS and YYNGEE. CDR3 sequence: CASSVVTAPDTQYF. In DNA, the CDR3 is TGTGCCAGCAGCGTAGTCACAGCCCCAGATACGCAGTATTTT.

The V gene is TRBV7-2, the J gene TRBJ2-2; D perhaps matches TRBD2 (6 bases). CDR3 length: 15 residues. CDR1 and CDR2 (germline): SGHTA, FQGNSA. V was clipped by 3 bases and J by 4 bases, with 12 bases between them. The chain's CDR3 is CASSFGQTSTGELFF. CDR3 DNA: TGTGCCAGCAGCTTTGGGCAGACTAGCACCGGGGAGCTGTTTTTT.

The chain employs TRBV5-6 and TRBJ1-6; D is perhaps TRBD1 (5 bases). The CDR3 is 17 amino acids. Germline V gene data show CDR1 as SGHDT and CDR2 as YYEEEE. V dropped 0 bases and J dropped 0 bases, with 10 bases sitting between them. The CDR3 sequence is CASSLVLGGSYNSPLHF. Here the CDR3 DNA reads TGTGCCAGCAGCTTGGTGCTGGGGGGCTCCTATAATTCACCCCTCCACTTT.

The rearrangement joins TRBV15 to TRBJ1-5; no clear D gene. Germline loops: CDR1 LNHNV, CDR2 YYDKDF (reference sequence). V lost 0 bases and J 0 bases, leaving 6 bases between the germline ends. The CDR3 consists of 15 residues. This CDR3 reads CATSRDPYSNQPQHF. The CDR3 bases are TGTGCCACCAGCAGAGATCCGTATAGCAATCAGCCCCAGCATTTT. Combining the CDR3 with reference TRBV15 and TRBJ1-5 gives the whole variable domain DAMVIQNPRYQVTQFGKPVTLSCSQTLNHNVMYWYQQKSSQAPKLLFHYYDKDFNNEADTPDNFQSRRPNTSFCFLDIRSPGLGDTAMYLCATSRDPYSNQPQHFGDGTRLSIL.

The chain joins TRBV5-1 to TRBJ2-7, with 8 nucleotides matching TRBD2. CDR3 length: 15 amino acids. The V gene end was trimmed by 2 bases and the J gene end by 7 bases; junction bases not matched to a gene: 11. Germline CDR1 is SGHRS and CDR2 is YFSETQ. The CDR3 loop reads CASSFQAGVGEEQYF. The CDR3 DNA follows: TGCGCCAGCAGCTTCCAAGCGGGAGTGGGGGAAGAGCAGTACTTC.

CDR3 protein: CASSRTGTGASGANVLTF. CDR3 nucleotides: TGTGCCAGCAGTCGAACCGGGACAGGCGCCTCTGGGGCCAACGTCCTGACTTTC. The V and J genes are TRBV6-4 and TRBJ2-6; 8 bases line up with TRBD1. J was trimmed by 0 bases and V by 5 bases; bases with no gene match: 9. The germline CDR1 and CDR2 sequences are MRHNA and SNTAGT. This CDR3 contains 18 residues.

This sequence joins TRBV7-9 and TRBJ1-3, with D unclear. CDR1 is SEHNR, CDR2 FQNEAQ, per germline (reference sequence). Trimming left V 7 bases short and J 4 bases short, with 20 bases between. The CDR3 extends over 16 amino acids. The chain's CDR3 is CASNSPRVPRGNTIYF. The CDR3 DNA follows: TGTGCCAGCAACTCCCCCCGGGTCCCCCGCGGAAACACCATATATTTT.